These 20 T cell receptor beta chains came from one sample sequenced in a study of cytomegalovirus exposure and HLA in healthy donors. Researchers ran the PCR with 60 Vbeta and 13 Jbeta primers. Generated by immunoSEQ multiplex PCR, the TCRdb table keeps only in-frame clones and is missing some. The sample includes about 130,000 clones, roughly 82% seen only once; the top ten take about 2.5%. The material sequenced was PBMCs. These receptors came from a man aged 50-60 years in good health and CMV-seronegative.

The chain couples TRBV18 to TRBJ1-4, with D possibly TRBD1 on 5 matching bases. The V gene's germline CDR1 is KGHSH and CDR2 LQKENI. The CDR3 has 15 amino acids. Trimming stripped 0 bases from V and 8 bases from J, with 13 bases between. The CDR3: CASSPPGGVREKLFF. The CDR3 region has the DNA TGTGCCAGCTCACCACCGGGAGGGGTACGGGAAAAACTGTTTTTT. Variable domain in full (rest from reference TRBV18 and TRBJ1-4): NAGVMQNPRHLVRRRGQEARLRCSPMKGHSHVYWYRQLPEEGLKFMVYLQKENIIDESGMPKERFSAEFPKEGPSILRIQQVVRGDSAAYFCASSPPGGVREKLFFGSGTQLSVL.

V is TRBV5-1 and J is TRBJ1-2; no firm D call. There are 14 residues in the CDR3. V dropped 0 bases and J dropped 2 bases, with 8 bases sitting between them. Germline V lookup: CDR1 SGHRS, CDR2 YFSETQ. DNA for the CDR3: TGCGCCAGCAGCTTGGTAGCCGCCAACTATGGCTACACCTTC. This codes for CASSLVAANYGYTF.

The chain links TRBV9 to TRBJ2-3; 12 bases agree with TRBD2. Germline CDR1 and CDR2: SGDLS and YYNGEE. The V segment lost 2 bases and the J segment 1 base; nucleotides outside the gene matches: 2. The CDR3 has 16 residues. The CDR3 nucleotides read TGTGCCAGCAGCGTTCTAGCGGGGGGGGGCACAGATACGCAGTATTTT. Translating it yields CASSVLAGGGTDTQYF.

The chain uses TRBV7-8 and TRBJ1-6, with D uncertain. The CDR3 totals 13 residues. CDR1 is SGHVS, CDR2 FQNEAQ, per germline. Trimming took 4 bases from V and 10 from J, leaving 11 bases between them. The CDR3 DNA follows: TGTGCCAGCAGCTCGGGTGGGTGGTCACCCCTCCACTTT. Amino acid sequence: CASSSGGWSPLHF.

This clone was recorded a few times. CDR3 coding DNA: TGTGCCAGCAGCCAAGATCACTGGGGCTACAACACCGGGGAGCTGTTTTTT. Amino acid sequence: CASSQDHWGYNTGELFF. V and J are TRBV14 and TRBJ2-2, with TRBD1 as a possible D gene (5 bases). The germline gives CDR1 SGHDN, CDR2 FVKESK. This CDR3 is built from 17 residues. V was shortened by 0 bases and J by 2 bases, with 13 bases between the two germline ends.

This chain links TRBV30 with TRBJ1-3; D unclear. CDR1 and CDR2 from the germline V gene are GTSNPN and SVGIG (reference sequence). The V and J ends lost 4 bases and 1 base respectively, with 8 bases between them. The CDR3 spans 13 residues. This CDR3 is CAWMSGSGNTIYF. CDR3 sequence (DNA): TGTGCCTGGATGTCAGGATCTGGAAACACCATATATTTT. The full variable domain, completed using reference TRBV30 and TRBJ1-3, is SQTIHQWPATLVQPVGSPLSLECTVEGTSNPNLYWYRQAAGRGLQLLFYSVGIGQISSEVPQNLSASRPQDRQFILSSKKLLLSDSGFYLCAWMSGSGNTIYFGEGSWLTVV.

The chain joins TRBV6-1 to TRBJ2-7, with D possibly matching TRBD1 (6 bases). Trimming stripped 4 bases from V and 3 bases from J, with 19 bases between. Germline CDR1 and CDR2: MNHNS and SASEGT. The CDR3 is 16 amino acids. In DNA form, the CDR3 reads TGTGCCAGCAGTGTAGGGAGTATAGGGACAATCTACGAGCAGTACTTC. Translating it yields CASSVGSIGTIYEQYF.

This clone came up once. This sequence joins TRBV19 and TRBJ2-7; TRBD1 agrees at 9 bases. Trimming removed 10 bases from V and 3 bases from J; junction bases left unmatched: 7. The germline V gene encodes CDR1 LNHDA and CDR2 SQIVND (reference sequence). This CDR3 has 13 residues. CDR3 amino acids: CATQKDRGYEQYF. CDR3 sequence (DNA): TGTGCCACCCAAAAGGACAGGGGCTACGAGCAGTACTTC.

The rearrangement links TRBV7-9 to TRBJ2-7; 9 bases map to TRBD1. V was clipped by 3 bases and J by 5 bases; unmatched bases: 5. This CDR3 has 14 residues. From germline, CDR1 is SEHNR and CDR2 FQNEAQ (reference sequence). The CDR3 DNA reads TGTGCCAGCAGCTTCGGACAGGGGTACGACGAGCAGTACTTC. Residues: CASSFGQGYDEQYF.

The CDR3 nucleotides are TGCGCCAGCAGCTTGAGGGCAGGGGGCTACTACGAGCAGTACTTC. It yields the protein CASSLRAGGYYEQYF. This sequence joins TRBV5-1 and TRBJ2-7; 8 bases map to TRBD1. CDR1 and CDR2 from the germline V gene are SGHRS and YFSETQ. J was trimmed by 3 bases and V by 1 base; bases with no gene match: 6. This CDR3 spans 15 amino acids.

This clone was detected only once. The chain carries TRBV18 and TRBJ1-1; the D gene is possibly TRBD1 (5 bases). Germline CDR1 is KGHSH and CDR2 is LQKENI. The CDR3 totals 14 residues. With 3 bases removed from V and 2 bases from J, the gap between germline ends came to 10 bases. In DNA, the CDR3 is TGTGCCAGCTCACCGGGGGGTTTAAACACTGAAGCTTTCTTT. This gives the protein CASSPGGLNTEAFF.

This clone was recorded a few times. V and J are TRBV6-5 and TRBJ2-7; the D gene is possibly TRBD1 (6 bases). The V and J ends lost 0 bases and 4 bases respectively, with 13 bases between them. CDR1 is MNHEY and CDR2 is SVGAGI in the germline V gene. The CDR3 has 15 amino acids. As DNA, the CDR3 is TGTGCCAGCAGTTACTCGGGTCAGGGGAAATACGAGCAGTACTTC. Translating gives CASSYSGQGKYEQYF.

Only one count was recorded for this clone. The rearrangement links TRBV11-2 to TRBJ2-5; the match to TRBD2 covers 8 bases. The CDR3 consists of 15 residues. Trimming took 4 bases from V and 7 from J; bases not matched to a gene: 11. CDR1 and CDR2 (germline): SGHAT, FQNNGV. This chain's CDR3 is CASSSVAGPLGTQYF. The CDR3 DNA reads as TGTGCCAGCAGCTCTGTAGCGGGGCCCTTGGGGACCCAGTACTTC. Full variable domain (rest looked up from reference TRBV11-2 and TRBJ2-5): EAGVAQSPRYKIIEKRQSVAFWCNPISGHATLYWYQQILGQGPKLLIQFQNNGVVDDSQLPKDRFSAERLKGVDSTLKIQPAKLEDSAVYLCASSSVAGPLGTQYFGPGTRLLVL.

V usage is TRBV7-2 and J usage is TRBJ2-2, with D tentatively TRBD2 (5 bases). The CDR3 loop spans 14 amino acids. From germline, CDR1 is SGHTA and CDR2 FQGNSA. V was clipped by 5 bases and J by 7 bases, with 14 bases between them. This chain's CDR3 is CASSKTRSHGELFF. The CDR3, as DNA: TGTGCCAGCAGCAAAACTAGAAGCCACGGGGAGCTGTTTTTT.

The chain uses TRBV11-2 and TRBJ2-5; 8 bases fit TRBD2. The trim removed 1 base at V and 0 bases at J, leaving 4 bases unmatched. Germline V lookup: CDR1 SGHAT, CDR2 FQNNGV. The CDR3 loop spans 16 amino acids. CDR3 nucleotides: TGTGCCAGCAGCTTAGTGGGCGGGGGGCACCAAGAGACCCAGTACTTC. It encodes CASSLVGGGHQETQYF. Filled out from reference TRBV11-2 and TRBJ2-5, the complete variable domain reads EAGVAQSPRYKIIEKRQSVAFWCNPISGHATLYWYQQILGQGPKLLIQFQNNGVVDDSQLPKDRFSAERLKGVDSTLKIQPAKLEDSAVYLCASSLVGGGHQETQYFGPGTRLLVL.

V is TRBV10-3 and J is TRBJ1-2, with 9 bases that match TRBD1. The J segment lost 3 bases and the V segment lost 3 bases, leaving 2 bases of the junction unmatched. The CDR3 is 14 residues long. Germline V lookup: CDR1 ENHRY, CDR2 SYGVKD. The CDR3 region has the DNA TGTGCCATCAGTGAAACAGGGGGCGACTATGGCTACACCTTC. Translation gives CAISETGGDYGYTF.

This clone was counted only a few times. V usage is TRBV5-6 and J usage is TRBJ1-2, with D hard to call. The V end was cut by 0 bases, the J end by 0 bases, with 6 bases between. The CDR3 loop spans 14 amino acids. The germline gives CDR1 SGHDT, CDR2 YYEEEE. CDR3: CASSLGWPNYGYTF. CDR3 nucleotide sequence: TGTGCCAGCAGCTTGGGATGGCCTAACTATGGCTACACCTTC.

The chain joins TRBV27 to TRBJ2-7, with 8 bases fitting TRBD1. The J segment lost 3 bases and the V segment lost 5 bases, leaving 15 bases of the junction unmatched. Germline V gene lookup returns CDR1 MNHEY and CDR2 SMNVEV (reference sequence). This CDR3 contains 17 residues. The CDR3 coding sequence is TGTGCCAGCAGTCCACCCCCCAGGGGGCGTATGCGCTACGAGCAGTACTTC. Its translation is CASSPPPRGRMRYEQYF.

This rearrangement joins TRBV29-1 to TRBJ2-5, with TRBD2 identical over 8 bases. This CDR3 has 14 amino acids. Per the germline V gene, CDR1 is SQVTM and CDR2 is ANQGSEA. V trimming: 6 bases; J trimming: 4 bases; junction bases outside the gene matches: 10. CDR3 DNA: TGCAGCGTCCGGGGGGGACACCACGGAGAGACCCAGTACTTC. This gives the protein CSVRGGHHGETQYF. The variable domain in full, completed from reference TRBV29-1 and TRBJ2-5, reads SAVISQKPSRDICQRGTSLTIQCQVDSQVTMMFWYRQQPGQSLTLIATANQGSEATYESGFVIDKFPISRPNLTFSTLTVSNMSPEDSSIYLCSVRGGHHGETQYFGPGTRLLVL.

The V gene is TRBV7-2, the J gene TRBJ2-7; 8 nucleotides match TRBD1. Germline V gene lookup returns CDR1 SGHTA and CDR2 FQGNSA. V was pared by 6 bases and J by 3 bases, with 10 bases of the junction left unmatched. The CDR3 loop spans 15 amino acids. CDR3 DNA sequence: TGTGCCAGCAGTACCACCGGGACAGGAGACTACGAGCAGTACTTC. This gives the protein CASSTTGTGDYEQYF.